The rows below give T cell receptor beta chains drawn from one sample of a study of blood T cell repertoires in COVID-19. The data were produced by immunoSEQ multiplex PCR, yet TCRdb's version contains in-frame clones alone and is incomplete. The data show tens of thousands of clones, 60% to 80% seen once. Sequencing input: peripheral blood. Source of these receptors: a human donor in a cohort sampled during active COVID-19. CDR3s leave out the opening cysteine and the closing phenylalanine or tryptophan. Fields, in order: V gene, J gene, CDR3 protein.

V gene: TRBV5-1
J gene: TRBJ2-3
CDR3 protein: ASRRDGGTDTQY

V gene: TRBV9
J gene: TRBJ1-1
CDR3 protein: ASSAPSTANEAF

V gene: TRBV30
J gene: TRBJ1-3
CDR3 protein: AWSRGLGNTIY

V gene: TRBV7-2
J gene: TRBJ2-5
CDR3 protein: ASSLATGGVETQY

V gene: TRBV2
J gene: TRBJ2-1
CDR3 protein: ASTKGQGAYNEQF

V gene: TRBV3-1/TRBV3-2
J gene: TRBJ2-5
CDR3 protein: ASSRTGGQETQY

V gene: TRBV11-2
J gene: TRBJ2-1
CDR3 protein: ASSLSFPNEQF

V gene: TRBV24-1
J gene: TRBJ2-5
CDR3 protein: ATSDPTSGVGGETQY

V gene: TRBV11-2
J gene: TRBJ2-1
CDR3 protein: ASSFRRGTGGHEQF

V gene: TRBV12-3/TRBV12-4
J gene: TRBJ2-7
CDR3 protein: ASSRDRAYEQY

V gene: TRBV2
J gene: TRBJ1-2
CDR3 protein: ASSRQGTRSNYGYT

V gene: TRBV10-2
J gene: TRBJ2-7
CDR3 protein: ASSEFRQRYEQY

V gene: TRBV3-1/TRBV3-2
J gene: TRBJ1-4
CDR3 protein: ASSQRGENEKLF

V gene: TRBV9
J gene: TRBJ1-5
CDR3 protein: ASSVNPGTDQPQH

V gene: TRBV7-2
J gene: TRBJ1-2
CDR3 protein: ASSFVSRDNYGYT

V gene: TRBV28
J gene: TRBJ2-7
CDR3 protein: ASRRSREYYEQY

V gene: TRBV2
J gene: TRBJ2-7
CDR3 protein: ASRPGTRNEQY

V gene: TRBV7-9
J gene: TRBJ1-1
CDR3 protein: ASSKQGGYTEAF

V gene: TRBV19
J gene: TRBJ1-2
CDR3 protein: ASSEGFYGYT

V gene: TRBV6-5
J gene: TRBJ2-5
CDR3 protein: ASSRQSKETQY

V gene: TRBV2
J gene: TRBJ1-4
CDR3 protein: ASSQYRGSNEKLF

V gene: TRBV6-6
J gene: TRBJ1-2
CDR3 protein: ASTSTGGYGYT

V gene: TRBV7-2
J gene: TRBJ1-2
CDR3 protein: ASSETGIPNYGYT

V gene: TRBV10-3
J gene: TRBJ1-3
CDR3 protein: AISESRNTIY

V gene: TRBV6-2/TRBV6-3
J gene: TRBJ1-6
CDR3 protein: ASSYLWDSNNSPLH

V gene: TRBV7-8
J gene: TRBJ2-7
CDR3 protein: ASSSAGTSGTYEQY

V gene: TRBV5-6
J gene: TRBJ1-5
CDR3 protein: ASSLSGGDQPQH

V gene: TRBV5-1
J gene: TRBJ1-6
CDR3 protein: ASSLATDPDNSPLH

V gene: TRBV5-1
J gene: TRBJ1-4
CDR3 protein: ASRAGSPNEKLF

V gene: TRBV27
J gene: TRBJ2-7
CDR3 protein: ASRGPGVSYEQY

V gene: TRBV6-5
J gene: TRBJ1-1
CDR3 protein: ASKMKEAEAF

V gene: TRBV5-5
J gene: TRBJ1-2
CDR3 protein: ASSGGQGAMARDYGYT

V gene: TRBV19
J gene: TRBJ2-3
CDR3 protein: ASSPLTSGPYTDTQY

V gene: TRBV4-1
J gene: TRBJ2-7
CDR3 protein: ASSQSQGGRSEQY

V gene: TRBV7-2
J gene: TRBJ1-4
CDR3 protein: ASSPDGGKLF

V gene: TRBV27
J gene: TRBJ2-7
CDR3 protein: ASSLYGLAGGSYEQY

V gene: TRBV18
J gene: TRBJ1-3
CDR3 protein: ASSPQKGVISGNTIY

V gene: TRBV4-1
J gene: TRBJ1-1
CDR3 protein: ASSLGQGAMNTEAF

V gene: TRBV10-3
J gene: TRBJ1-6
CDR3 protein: AISDYSGQANSPLH

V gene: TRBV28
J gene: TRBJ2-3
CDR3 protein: ASSEASGGGTDTQY

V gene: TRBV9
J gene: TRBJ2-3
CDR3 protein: ASSLGLAGGPADTQY

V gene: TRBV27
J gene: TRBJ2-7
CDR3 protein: ASSLAGTYEQY